This TCR beta chain stems from a study of CD8+ T cells in alopecia areata. Study overall: For the treated group, dosing was oral tofacitinib at 5 to 10 mg twice daily. A 6-month off-drug phase came after tofacitinib, which had lasted 6 to 18 months.

In germline, CDR1 is LNHDA, CDR2 SQIVND (reference sequence). Deletions cut 3 bases from V and 2 bases from J, with 13 bases between. The length of the CDR3 is 15 residues. Stated treatment: oral pan-JAK inhibitor, 5-10 mg twice daily. Once RNA had been extracted, it was reverse transcribed into cDNA to act as the sequencing template. Assay used: immunoSEQ multiplex PCR; TCRdb lists only in-frame clones, some missing. Of around 100,000 clones in the sample, roughly 50% were seen once. The TCR comes from a human donor with alopecia areata. The genes are TRBV19 and TRBJ1-2, with D perhaps matching TRBD1 (6 bases). The source was CD8+ T cells sorted from blood, collected at week 24, from a patient treated with tofacitinib. CDR3 region: CASSIRVRGNYGYTF. The CDR3 DNA reads as TGTGCCAGTAGTATCCGGGTCAGGGGCAACTATGGCTACACCTTC.